The next 20 T cell receptor beta chains were all read from a single sample in a study of T cells in Graves' hyperthyroidism and ophthalmopathy (dated by TCRdb to the late 2010s). The protocol used for the library was multiplex PCR. Data came from an Illumina HiSeq 2000. The TCR beta CDR3 regions were amplified from RNA transcripts. A first-round RT-PCR of the TCR CDR3 used the HTBI primer set with the Qiagen OneStep RT-PCR kit. TCRdb took the public reads, trimmed them with fastp at Q25, ran MiXCR for clone calling and kept in-frame beta chains. A single entry per CDR3 protein holds the most common genes and DNA from its merged rows. The sample table records about 540,000 distinct CDR3 sequences; around 46% of these occur just once. The biggest ten clones account for about 8.3% of the sample. Sequenced input: peripheral blood or thyroid tissue (not recorded which). These receptor sequences come from a woman aged 18-29 years with Graves' hyperthyroidism.

The J gene is TRBJ1-1, the V gene TRBV19, with TRBD1 matching 11 bases. The junction had 8 bases not matched to a gene; V was cut back by 4 bases and J by 7 bases. This CDR3 contains 15 residues. Germline CDR1 reads LNHDA; CDR2 reads SQIVND (reference sequence). In DNA, the CDR3 is TGTGCCAGTAGTACCCGGGACAGGGGGTATAATGAAGCTTTCTTT. Translation gives CASSTRDRGYNEAFF.

This chain joins TRBV24-1 and TRBJ2-5; TRBD1 or TRBD2 may be the D gene (5 bases each). V was shortened by 0 bases and J by 7 bases, with 14 bases between the two germline ends. This CDR3 is 15 amino acids long. Per the germline V gene, CDR1 is KGHDR and CDR2 is SFDVKD. As DNA, the CDR3 is TGTGCCACCAGTGATTTGCGGGACCTCCCGGTGACCCAGTACTTC. Protein sequence: CATSDLRDLPVTQYF.

This clonotype was seen many times. The rearrangement joins TRBV19 to TRBJ2-7; tentatively, D is TRBD1 (5 bases). The V end lost 2 bases, the J end lost 4 bases, and 6 bases lay between the germline ends. Germline CDR1 and CDR2: LNHDA and SQIVND (reference sequence). The CDR3 covers 12 residues. The CDR3 region is CASSIQGYEQYF. The CDR3 DNA reads TGTGCCAGTAGTATACAGGGATACGAGCAGTACTTC.

The chain carries TRBV7-8 and TRBJ2-7; D gene unclear. CDR3 length: 12 amino acids. The germline V and J ends were trimmed by 5 bases and 7 bases, with 12 bases remaining between them. Germline CDR1 SGHVS, CDR2 FQNEAQ. In DNA form, the CDR3 reads TGTGCCAGCAGCCACAACGGCAATGAGCAGTACTTC. As protein: CASSHNGNEQYF.

The chain recombines TRBV29-1 with TRBJ1-2, with D tentatively TRBD1 (5 bases). Germline V gene sequence: CDR1 SQVTM, CDR2 ANQGSEA. V lost 8 bases and J 7 bases, leaving 26 bases between the germline ends. The CDR3 length is 15 residues. Here the CDR3 DNA reads TGCAGCCAAGGTAGTATGCGGCAGGGCTTTGGTGGCTACACCTTC. Amino acid sequence: CSQGSMRQGFGGYTF.

This clonotype has a count of ten or more. V usage is TRBV20-1 and J usage is TRBJ2-5, with 9 bases matching TRBD2. This CDR3 has 15 residues. Losses at the gene ends were 0 bases for V and 3 bases for J; bases not matched to a gene: 5. Looked up from germline, CDR1 is DFQATT and CDR2 is SNEGSKA (reference sequence). The CDR3 spells CSARDLIAGEETQYF. The CDR3 DNA follows: TGCAGTGCTAGAGATTTAATAGCGGGAGAAGAGACCCAGTACTTC.

At least ten counts were recorded for this clonotype. The CDR3 region has the DNA TGTGCCAGCAGCTTAGGATGGTACGAGCAGTACTTC. Amino acids: CASSLGWYEQYF. The chain carries TRBV7-9 and TRBJ2-7; D unclear. The CDR3 has 12 residues. Trimming removed 1 base from V and 4 bases from J, with 5 bases in between. Per germline, CDR1 SEHNR and CDR2 FQNEAQ (reference sequence). Looking up the rest from reference TRBV7-9 and TRBJ2-7 gives the full variable domain: DTGVSQNPRHKITKRGQNVTFRCDPISEHNRLYWYRQTLGQGPEFLTYFQNEAQLEKSRLLSDRFSAERPKGSFSTLEIQRTEQGDSAMYLCASSLGWYEQYFGPGTRLTVT.

This clonotype was counted a few times. CDR3 loop: CASSLGLWAGAYEQYF. In nucleotides, the CDR3 is TGTGCCAGCAGCTTAGGTTTATGGGCGGGGGCCTACGAGCAGTACTTC. This chain links TRBV7-9 with TRBJ2-7; 7 positions agree with TRBD2. Unmatched junction bases numbered 8, after V lost 1 base and J lost 2 bases. CDR1 is SEHNR and CDR2 is FQNEAQ in the germline V gene (reference sequence). The length of the CDR3 is 16 residues.

The chain couples TRBV5-1 to TRBJ1-3, with D possibly matching TRBD1 (6 bases). In germline, CDR1 is SGHRS, CDR2 YFSETQ. Trimming took off 2 bases at V and 0 bases at J, with 12 bases between the two ends. The length of the CDR3 is 16 residues. CDR3: CASSLAGGGSGNTIYF. As DNA, the CDR3 is TGCGCCAGCAGCTTAGCTGGGGGCGGCTCTGGAAACACCATATATTTT.

The rearrangement joins TRBV25-1 to TRBJ2-6; D possibly corresponds to TRBD1 (5 bases). This CDR3 comprises 16 residues. Trimming removed 4 bases from V and 2 bases from J, with 12 bases in between. CDR1 and CDR2 from the germline V gene are MGHDK and SYGVNS. DNA of the CDR3: TGTGCCAGCAGTGCTGGACCCAGGGCTGGGGCCAACGTCCTGACTTTC. It is translated as CASSAGPRAGANVLTF. The complete variable domain, with remaining parts taken from reference TRBV25-1 and TRBJ2-6, reads EADIYQTPRYLVIGTGKKITLECSQTMGHDKMYWYQQDPGMELHLIHYSYGVNSTEKGDLSSESTVSRIRTEHFPLTLESARPSHTSQYLCASSAGPRAGANVLTFGAGSRLTVL.

This clonotype was found many times. This sequence joins TRBV10-3 and TRBJ2-5; 9 nucleotides agree with TRBD1. The CDR3 spans 15 residues. V lost 6 bases and J lost 4; bases outside the gene matches: 9. The germline V gene encodes CDR1 ENHRY and CDR2 SYGVKD. CDR3 sequence: CAISPAGQGGETQYF. The CDR3 nucleotides are TGTGCCATCAGCCCAGCGGGACAGGGTGGAGAGACCCAGTACTTC.

On this clonotype: Since the CDR3 does not end with the conserved phenylalanine or tryptophan, this likely comes from a read error. The limits of the CDR3 on the DNA are not certain, so only TCRdb's listed CDR3 is given. The rearrangement joins TRBV7-9 to TRBJ2-5; no check of the table's D call, TRBD1, against the DNA was made. Germline CDR1 and CDR2: SEHNR and FQNEAQ (reference sequence). Ends included, the CDR3 has 11 residues. The CDR3 sequence is CASSFTRSGTV.

The J gene is TRBJ1-2, the V gene TRBV15; D gene unclear. Deletions cut 1 base from V and 5 bases from J, with 11 bases between. There are 14 residues in the CDR3. The germline V gene encodes CDR1 LNHNV and CDR2 YYDKDF (reference sequence). The CDR3 loop reads CATSRVAGGYGYTF. Written as DNA, the CDR3 is TGTGCCACCAGCAGAGTAGCGGGAGGATATGGCTACACCTTC.

The chain is built from TRBV7-2 and TRBJ1-6, with 7 bases fitting TRBD1. Germline V gene sequence: CDR1 SGHTA, CDR2 FQGNSA. The CDR3 length is 14 residues. With V trimmed by 4 bases and J by 11 bases, 8 bases remained unmatched. The CDR3 sequence is CASSYEGASTPLHF. The DNA for the CDR3 is TGTGCCAGCAGCTACGAGGGGGCATCGACACCCCTCCACTTT.

This clonotype was counted at least ten times. V is TRBV19 and J is TRBJ2-5, with TRBD1 identical over 7 bases. Germline trimming cut 3 bases from V and 3 bases from J; bases unmatched to any gene: 7. From germline, CDR1 is LNHDA and CDR2 SQIVND (reference sequence). The length of the CDR3 is 15 residues. This CDR3 reads CASSIPYRGEETQYF. DNA of the CDR3: TGTGCCAGTAGTATCCCGTACAGGGGTGAAGAGACCCAGTACTTC.

Remarks on this clonotype: A read error may explain this, as a much larger clone is one base away. The J gene is TRBJ1-4, the V gene TRBV11-2, with TRBD1 matching over 11 bases. Germline V gene lookup returns CDR1 SGHAT and CDR2 FQNNGV. CDR3 length equals 17 residues. With V trimmed by 5 bases and J by 7 bases, 12 bases remained unmatched. Here the CDR3 DNA reads TGTGCCAGCAGCGGCCGGACAGGGGGCAGGGATAGTGAAAAACTGTTTTTT. It translates to CASSGRTGGRDSEKLFF.

This clonotype was recorded at least ten times. The V and J genes are TRBV29-1 and TRBJ1-4; D not certain. This CDR3 comprises 14 residues. Trimming removed 7 bases from V and 5 bases from J, with 17 bases in between. Germline V gives CDR1 SQVTM, CDR2 ANQGSEA. DNA of the CDR3: TGCAGCGCTCTCCTAGATTCGGTCAATGAAAAACTGTTTTTT. It is translated as CSALLDSVNEKLFF.

The chain carries TRBV29-1 and TRBJ2-7, with 11 positions matching TRBD1. The J segment lost 2 bases and the V segment lost 6 bases, leaving 6 bases of the junction unmatched. CDR3 length: 14 residues. The germline V gene has CDR1 SQVTM and CDR2 ANQGSEA. The CDR3 sequence: CSVGDRGEAYEQYF. The CDR3 region has the DNA TGCAGCGTCGGGGACAGGGGGGAGGCCTACGAGCAGTACTTC.

This clonotype was counted ten times or more. The J gene is TRBJ2-7, the V gene TRBV20-1; TRBD1 is a possible D gene (6 bases). V dropped 3 bases and J dropped 2 bases, with 11 bases sitting between them. CDR3 size: 13 residues. From germline, CDR1 is DFQATT and CDR2 SNEGSKA (reference sequence). The CDR3 DNA is TGCAGTGCTAGCTCAGGGGCCCCCTACGAGCAGTACTTC. It encodes CSASSGAPYEQYF.

The chain is built from TRBV10-3 and TRBJ2-7; 10 bases match TRBD1. The CDR3 runs to 14 residues. V shed 6 bases and J 4 bases; nucleotides not matched to a gene: 6. Germline V gives CDR1 ENHRY, CDR2 SYGVKD. CDR3 residues: CAIRGTGEAYEQYF. The CDR3 region has the DNA TGTGCCATCAGGGGGACAGGGGAAGCATACGAGCAGTACTTC.